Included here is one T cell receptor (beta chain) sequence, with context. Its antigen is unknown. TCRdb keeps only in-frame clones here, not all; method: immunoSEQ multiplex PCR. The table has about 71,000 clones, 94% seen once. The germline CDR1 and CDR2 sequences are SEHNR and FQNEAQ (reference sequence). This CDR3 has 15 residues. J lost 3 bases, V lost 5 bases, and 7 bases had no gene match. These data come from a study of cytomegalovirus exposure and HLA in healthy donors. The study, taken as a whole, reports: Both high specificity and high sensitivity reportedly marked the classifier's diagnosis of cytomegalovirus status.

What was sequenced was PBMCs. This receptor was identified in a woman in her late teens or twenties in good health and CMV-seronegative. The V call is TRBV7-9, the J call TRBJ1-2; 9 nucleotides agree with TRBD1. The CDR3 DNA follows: TGTGCCAGCAGCCCGACAGGGGGACGGGACTATGGCTACACCTTC. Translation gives CASSPTGGRDYGYTF.